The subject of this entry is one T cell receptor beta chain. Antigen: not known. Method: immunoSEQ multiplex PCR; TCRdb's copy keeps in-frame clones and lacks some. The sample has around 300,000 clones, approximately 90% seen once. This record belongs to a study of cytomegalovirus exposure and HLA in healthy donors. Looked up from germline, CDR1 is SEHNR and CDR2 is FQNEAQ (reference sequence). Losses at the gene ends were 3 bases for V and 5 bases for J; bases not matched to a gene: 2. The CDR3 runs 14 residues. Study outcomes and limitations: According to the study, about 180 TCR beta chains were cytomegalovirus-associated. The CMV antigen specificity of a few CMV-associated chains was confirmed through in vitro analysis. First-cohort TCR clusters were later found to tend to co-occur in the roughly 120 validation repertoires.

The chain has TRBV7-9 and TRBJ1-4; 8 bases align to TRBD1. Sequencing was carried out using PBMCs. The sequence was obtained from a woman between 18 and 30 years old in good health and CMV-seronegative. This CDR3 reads CASSFRTGNEKLFF. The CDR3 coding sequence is TGTGCCAGCAGCTTCCGGACAGGGAATGAAAAACTGTTTTTT.